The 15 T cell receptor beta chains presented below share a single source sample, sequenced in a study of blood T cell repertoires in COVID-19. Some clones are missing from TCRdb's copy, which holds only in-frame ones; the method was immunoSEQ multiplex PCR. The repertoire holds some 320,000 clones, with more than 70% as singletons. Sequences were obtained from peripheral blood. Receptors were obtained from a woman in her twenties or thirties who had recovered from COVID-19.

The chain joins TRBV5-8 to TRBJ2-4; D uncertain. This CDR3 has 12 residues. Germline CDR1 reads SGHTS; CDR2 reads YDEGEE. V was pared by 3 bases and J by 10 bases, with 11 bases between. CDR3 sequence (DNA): TGTGCCAGCAGCTCGGTCGATCAAATTCAGTACTTC. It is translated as CASSSVDQIQYF.

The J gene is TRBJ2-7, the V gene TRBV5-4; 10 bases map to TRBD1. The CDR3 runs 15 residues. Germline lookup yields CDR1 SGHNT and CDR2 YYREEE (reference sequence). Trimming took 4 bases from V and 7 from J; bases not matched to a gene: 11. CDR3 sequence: CASSLPGQGIKEQYF. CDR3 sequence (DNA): TGTGCCAGCAGCCTCCCGGGACAGGGGATTAAGGAGCAGTACTTC.

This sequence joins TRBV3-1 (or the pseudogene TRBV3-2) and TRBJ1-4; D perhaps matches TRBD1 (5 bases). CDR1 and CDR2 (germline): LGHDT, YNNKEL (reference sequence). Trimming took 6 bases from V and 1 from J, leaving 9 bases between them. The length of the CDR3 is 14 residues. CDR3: CASRQEGTNEKLFF. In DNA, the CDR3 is TGTGCCAGCAGACAGGAGGGAACTAATGAAAAACTGTTTTTT.

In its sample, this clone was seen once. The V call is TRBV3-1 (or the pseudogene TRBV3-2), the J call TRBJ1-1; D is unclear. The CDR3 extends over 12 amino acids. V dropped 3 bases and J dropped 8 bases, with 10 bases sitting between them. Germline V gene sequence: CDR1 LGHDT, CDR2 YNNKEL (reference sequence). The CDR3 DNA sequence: TGTGCCAGCAGCCAGTACAACGAAGAAGCTTTCTTT. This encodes CASSQYNEEAFF.

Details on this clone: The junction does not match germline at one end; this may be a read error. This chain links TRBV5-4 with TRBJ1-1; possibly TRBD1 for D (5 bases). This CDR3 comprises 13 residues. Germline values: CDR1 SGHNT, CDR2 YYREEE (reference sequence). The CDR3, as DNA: TGTGCCGGCAGATTGCGCCCGGGGGGTGAAGCTTTCTTT. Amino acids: CAGRLRPGGEAFF.

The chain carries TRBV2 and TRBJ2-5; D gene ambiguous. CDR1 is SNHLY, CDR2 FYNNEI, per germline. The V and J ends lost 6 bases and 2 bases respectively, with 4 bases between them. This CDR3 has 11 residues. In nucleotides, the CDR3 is TGTGCCAGCAGCTCGCAAGAGACCCAGTACTTC. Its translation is CASSSQETQYF.

The CDR3 DNA reads as TGCGCCAGCAGCTTGGGGGGGCCGGCAGATACGCAGTATTTT. This translates into CASSLGGPADTQYF. The chain employs TRBV5-1 and TRBJ2-3; maybe TRBD1 (6 bases). The germline gives CDR1 SGHRS, CDR2 YFSETQ. Trimming shortened V by 0 bases and J by 4 bases, and 9 bases separated the two germline ends. The CDR3 is made up of 14 amino acids.

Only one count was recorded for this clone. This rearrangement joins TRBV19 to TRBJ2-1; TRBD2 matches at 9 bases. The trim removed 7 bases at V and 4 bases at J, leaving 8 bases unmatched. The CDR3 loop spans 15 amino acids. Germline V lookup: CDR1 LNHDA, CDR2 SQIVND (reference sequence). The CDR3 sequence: CASTAGGLLYNEQFF. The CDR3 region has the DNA TGTGCCAGTACGGCGGGGGGGCTTCTTTACAATGAGCAGTTCTTC.

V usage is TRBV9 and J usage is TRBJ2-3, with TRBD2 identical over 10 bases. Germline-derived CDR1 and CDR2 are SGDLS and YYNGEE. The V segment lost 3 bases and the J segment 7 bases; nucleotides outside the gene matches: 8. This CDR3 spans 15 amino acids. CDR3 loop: CASSGPSGGSNTQYF. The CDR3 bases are TGTGCCAGCAGCGGCCCTAGCGGGGGTTCTAATACGCAGTATTTT.

The CDR3 DNA reads as TGTGCCAGCAGTGCTCTGACAGCCTCCACTGAAGCTTTCTTT. It is translated as CASSALTASTEAFF. J is TRBJ1-1 and V is TRBV2; tentatively, D is TRBD1 (5 bases). Per the germline V gene, CDR1 is SNHLY and CDR2 is FYNNEI. The CDR3 is made up of 14 amino acids. Trimming cost V 4 bases and J 4 bases, with 13 bases left between them.

CDR3 in DNA: TGTGCCACCAGTGATCCTGCCGGGAACACCGGGGAGCTGTTTTTT. Translating gives CATSDPAGNTGELFF. V gene TRBV24-1 combines with J gene TRBJ2-2; the D is unclear. This CDR3 comprises 15 residues. Germline CDR1 KGHDR, CDR2 SFDVKD. Trimming shortened V by 3 bases and J by 1 base, and 8 bases separated the two germline ends.

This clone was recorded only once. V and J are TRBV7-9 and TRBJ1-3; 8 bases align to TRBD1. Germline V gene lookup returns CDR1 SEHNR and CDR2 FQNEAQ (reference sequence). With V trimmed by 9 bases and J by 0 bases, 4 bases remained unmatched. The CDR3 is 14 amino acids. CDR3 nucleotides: TGTGCCAGGGGACAGGCCCGCTCTGGAAACACCATATATTTT. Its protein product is CARGQARSGNTIYF.

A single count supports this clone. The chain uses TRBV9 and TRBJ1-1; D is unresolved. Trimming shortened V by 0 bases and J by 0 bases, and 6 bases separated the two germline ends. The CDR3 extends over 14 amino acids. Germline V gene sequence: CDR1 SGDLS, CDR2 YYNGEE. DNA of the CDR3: TGTGCCAGCAGCGTAGGCGGTATGAACACTGAAGCTTTCTTT. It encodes CASSVGGMNTEAFF.

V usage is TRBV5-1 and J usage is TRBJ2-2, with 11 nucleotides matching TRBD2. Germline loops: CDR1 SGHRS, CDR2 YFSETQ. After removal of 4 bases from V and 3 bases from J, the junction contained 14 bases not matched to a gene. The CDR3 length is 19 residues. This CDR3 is CASSLLRSSGGTYTGELFF. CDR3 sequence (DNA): TGCGCCAGCAGCCTATTACGGTCTAGCGGGGGGACCTACACCGGGGAGCTGTTTTTT.

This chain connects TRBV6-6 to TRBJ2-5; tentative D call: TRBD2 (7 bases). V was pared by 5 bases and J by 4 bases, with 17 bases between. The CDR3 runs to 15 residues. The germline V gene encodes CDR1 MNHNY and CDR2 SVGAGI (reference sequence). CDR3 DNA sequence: TGTGCCAGCAGTCCACTAGGGGGGGGTACAGAGACCCAGTACTTC. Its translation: CASSPLGGGTETQYF.